This T cell receptor beta chain was profiled in a study of T cell clonotyping in hematopoietic cell transplantation. Findings and limits, study-wide: Few recipient clonotypes overlapped donors; over 97% were de novo at given depth.

For this clone: Antigen: not known.

CDR3 size: 14 residues. V lost 11 bases, J lost 5 bases, and 9 bases stayed unmatched. CDR1 and CDR2 (germline): SNHLY, FYNNEI. Method: immunoSEQ multiplex PCR; TCRdb's copy keeps in-frame clones and lacks some. The profile shows about 6,000 clones, roughly 78% of them singletons. Sequencing used peripheral blood mononuclear cells, obtained 180 days after allogeneic stem cell transplant. The chain joins TRBV2 to TRBJ2-5; TRBD1 matches 12 bases. The receptor was derived from an older male patient who had an allogeneic stem cell transplant from an unrelated donor, so T cells may come from the graft donor. Some clones in this sample may be carry-over from other donors' samples. CDR3 sequence: CAGNPGQGAETQYF. Here the CDR3 DNA reads TGTGCCGGGAACCCGGGACAGGGGGCCGAGACCCAGTACTTC.